This T cell receptor beta chain was observed in a study of cytotoxic CD8 clonotypes in ibrutinib-treated CLL. As to this clone: Its cognate antigen is unknown.

TCRdb keeps only in-frame clones here, not all; method: immunoSEQ multiplex PCR. The sample contains around 140,000 clones, approximately 83% of which appear only once. Germline CDR1 is MNHNY and CDR2 is SVGAGI (reference sequence). The CDR3 is made up of 14 amino acids. After removal of 5 bases from V and 2 bases from J, the junction contained 6 bases not matched to a gene. Study-level results: In comparison with age-matched healthy donors, baseline clonality was higher and tracked circulating CD8+ T-cell counts.

The TCR was taken from a human donor with chronic lymphocytic leukemia. The input for sequencing was PBMCs, taken after 24 months of ibrutinib treatment. The chain links TRBV6-6 to TRBJ2-7; 7 bases fit TRBD1. CDR3 in amino acids: CASSTPQGAYEQYF. Written as DNA, the CDR3 is TGTGCCAGCAGTACCCCCCAGGGGGCCTACGAGCAGTACTTC.